This TCR beta chain is from a study of blood T cell repertoires in COVID-19. Study summary: T cells, B-cell-depleted T cells, or PBMCs provided the cDNA or gDNA that served as material.

Germline V gene lookup returns CDR1 SGHTA and CDR2 FQGNSA. This CDR3 spans 12 amino acids. V lost 7 bases, J lost 0 bases, and 4 bases lay in between. Original methodology: Quantification of nucleated cells was approximated via reference gene primer amplification. Assay: immunoSEQ multiplex PCR; the TCRdb copy retains only in-frame clones and omits some. V and J calls and clone size are those listed in that table; D and trimming were worked out from the DNA. The data contain about 110,000 clones, roughly 80% of them singletons. V gene TRBV7-2 combines with J gene TRBJ1-5; D gene ambiguous. This clonotype originated in a woman older than 75 with acute or convalescent COVID-19. Sequencing input: peripheral blood. CDR3 residues: CASTVSNQPQHF. The CDR3 DNA sequence: TGTGCCAGCACAGTTAGCAATCAGCCCCAGCATTTT.